This T cell receptor (beta chain) was identified in a study of cytomegalovirus exposure and HLA in healthy donors. This table comes from immunoSEQ multiplex PCR, and its TCRdb copy is limited to in-frame clones, with some not included. Of tens of thousands of clones in the sample, about 94% are singletons; the top ten hold under 1.5%. The V end lost 5 bases, the J end lost 3 bases, and 17 bases lay between the germline ends. Germline CDR1 is SGHRS and CDR2 is YFSETQ. The CDR3 loop spans 15 amino acids. V usage is TRBV5-1 and J usage is TRBJ2-5, with a tentative D call TRBD1 (8 bases). The receptor's source is a man younger than 35 in good health and CMV-seropositive. The sequencing input was PBMCs. The CDR3 nucleotides read TGCGCCAGCAGATACACAGGGGGGGAAAAAGAGACCCAGTACTTC. Its protein is CASRYTGGEKETQYF.